What follows are 4 T cell receptor beta chains derived from one specimen sequenced in a study of CD8+ T cells in alopecia areata. Investigators isolated RNA and reverse transcribed it into cDNA to act as the sequencing template. Assay: immunoSEQ multiplex PCR; the TCRdb copy retains only in-frame clones and omits some. The sample includes some 220,000 clones, 50% to 60% of them seen just once. Regarding treatment: oral pan-JAK inhibitor, 5-10 mg twice daily. The sample consisted of CD4+ T cells sorted from blood, taken at week 4, from a patient treated with tofacitinib. The receptors stem from a human donor with alopecia areata.

The V gene is TRBV29-1, the J gene TRBJ1-1, with D uncertain. The CDR3 is 13 amino acids. Trimming cost V 4 bases and J 0 bases, with 9 bases left between them. CDR1 and CDR2 from the germline V gene are SQVTM and ANQGSEA. This CDR3 is CSVGNTMNTEAFF. CDR3 in DNA: TGCAGCGTTGGGAACACGATGAACACTGAAGCTTTCTTT. The full variable domain, rest sourced from reference TRBV29-1 and TRBJ1-1, is SAVISQKPSRDICQRGTSLTIQCQVDSQVTMMFWYRQQPGQSLTLIATANQGSEATYESGFVIDKFPISRPNLTFSTLTVSNMSPEDSSIYLCSVGNTMNTEAFFGQGTRLTVV.

As concerns this clone: The sample contains more than one DNA sequence encoding this CDR3. This sequence joins TRBV7-2 and TRBJ2-2; D call uncertain. The CDR3 totals 12 residues. The V gene lost 5 bases and the J gene lost 3 bases, with 4 bases spanning the gap. Germline V lookup: CDR1 SGHTA, CDR2 FQGNSA. CDR3 amino acids: CASSPYTGELFF. The CDR3 DNA reads TGTGCCAGCAGCCCTTACACCGGGGAGCTGTTTTTT.

The gene calls are TRBV2 and TRBJ1-5; the D is unclear. V was trimmed by 8 bases and J by 3 bases, leaving 8 bases between them. Germline lookup yields CDR1 SNHLY and CDR2 FYNNEI. The CDR3 covers 12 residues. CDR3 in amino acids: CASGLSNQPQHF. The CDR3 DNA follows: TGTGCCAGCGGATTATCCAATCAGCCCCAGCATTTT.

The chain has TRBV25-1 and TRBJ2-3; 10 nucleotides match TRBD2. V trimming: 6 bases; J trimming: 0 bases; junction bases outside the gene matches: 0. CDR1 is MGHDK and CDR2 is SYGVNS in the germline V gene. The CDR3 has 14 residues. The CDR3 DNA sequence: TGTGCCAGCAGGGGACTAGCGAGCACAGATACGCAGTATTTT. This encodes CASRGLASTDTQYF. Full variable domain (remainder filled in from reference TRBV25-1 and TRBJ2-3): EADIYQTPRYLVIGTGKKITLECSQTMGHDKMYWYQQDPGMELHLIHYSYGVNSTEKGDLSSESTVSRIRTEHFPLTLESARPSHTSQYLCASRGLASTDTQYFGPGTRLTVL.